This T cell receptor beta chain was sequenced during a study of blood T cell repertoires in COVID-19. Study-wide context: From the United States, Italy and Spain came samples of acute and convalescent COVID-19.

Under the authors' procedure: Scientists estimated how many nucleated cells there were by amplifying reference gene primers. TCRdb's copy holds only in-frame clones and misses some; the assay was immunoSEQ multiplex PCR. Clone size and the V and J calls come from that table; the DNA yielded D and trimming. The sample records approximately 45,000 clones, around 86% being singletons. Germline V lookup: CDR1 MNHEY, CDR2 SMNVEV (reference sequence). Trimming pared 3 bases from V and 7 bases from J, leaving 19 bases between. The CDR3 runs to 15 residues. This clone was counted only a few times. The rearrangement uses TRBV27 and TRBJ2-7, with D unclear. The source is a woman older than 75 with COVID-19, enrolled during active disease. What was sequenced was peripheral blood. The CDR3 here is CASSFRVPRLEEQYF. In DNA, the CDR3 is TGTGCCAGCAGTTTCCGGGTCCCCCGGCTGGAGGAGCAGTACTTC.